The 13 T cell receptor beta chains below all came from one sample that was sequenced in a study of T cell responses to AZD1222 COVID-19 vaccine. Generated by immunoSEQ multiplex PCR, the TCRdb table keeps only in-frame clones and is missing some. Of fewer than 130,000 clones in the sample, roughly 87% were seen once. Sequencing was performed on peripheral blood, taken on day 0 of AZD1222 vaccination. These receptors all stem from an adult in good health.

CDR3 region: CASFTPDRGHGYTF. The CDR3, as DNA: TGTGCCAGCTTTACCCCCGACAGGGGGCATGGCTACACCTTC. This chain connects TRBV19 to TRBJ1-2, with 10 bases matching TRBD1. V was pared by 9 bases and J by 6 bases, with 10 bases of the junction left unmatched. The CDR3 is 14 amino acids. The germline V gene encodes CDR1 LNHDA and CDR2 SQIVND (reference sequence).

The V and J genes are TRBV10-3 and TRBJ1-1; D is unresolved. Germline lookup yields CDR1 ENHRY and CDR2 SYGVKD. CDR3 length equals 13 residues. CDR3 in amino acids: CPSSLSGNTEAFF. The CDR3 bases are TGTCCCTCATCTTTATCTGGGAACACTGAAGCTTTCTTT.

This chain links TRBV18 with TRBJ2-4, with D perhaps being TRBD1 or TRBD2 (5 bases each). The CDR3 runs 15 residues. From germline, CDR1 is KGHSH and CDR2 LQKENI. V lost 3 bases, J lost 0 bases, and 9 bases lay in between. The CDR3 bases are TGTGCCAGCTCACCTTCCGGGACAGCCAAAAACATTCAGTACTTC. Encoded protein: CASSPSGTAKNIQYF.

This sequence joins TRBV28 and TRBJ2-5, with TRBD1 matching 7 bases. V shed 2 bases, J shed 1 base, and the junction held 7 bases outside the gene matches. The CDR3 consists of 16 residues. Germline V lookup: CDR1 MDHEN, CDR2 SYDVKM. The CDR3 sequence is CASSLGPGTAQETQYF. CDR3 coding DNA: TGTGCCAGCAGTTTAGGGCCCGGGACAGCCCAAGAGACCCAGTACTTC.

This rearrangement joins TRBV5-1 to TRBJ1-1; tentative D call: TRBD1 (5 bases). CDR1 SGHRS and CDR2 YFSETQ come from the germline V gene. CDR3 length equals 14 residues. Trimming removed 0 bases from V and 1 base from J, with 7 bases in between. CDR3 amino acids: CASSLGTTNTEAFF. In DNA form, the CDR3 reads TGCGCCAGCAGCTTGGGGACAACGAACACTGAAGCTTTCTTT.

V is TRBV27 and J is TRBJ1-1; D gene ambiguous. CDR1 is MNHEY and CDR2 is SMNVEV in the germline V gene (reference sequence). V was cut by 1 base and J by 1 base, with 10 bases left in between. The CDR3 is 15 residues long. The CDR3 DNA reads TGTGCCAGCAGTTTATATCAGTCGGCGAACACTGAAGCTTTCTTT. Translated, it gives CASSLYQSANTEAFF.

This clone has more than one count but fewer than ten. The same CDR3 also results from other DNA sequences found in this sample. This chain links TRBV19 with TRBJ1-4, with unresolved D. The CDR3 extends over 15 amino acids. V lost 1 base to trimming and J lost 0 bases, with 6 bases between them. The V gene's germline CDR1 is LNHDA and CDR2 SQIVND (reference sequence). The CDR3 sequence: CASSIGTATNEKLFF. The CDR3 nucleotides read TGTGCCAGTAGTATAGGGACGGCAACTAATGAAAAACTGTTTTTT.

This rearrangement joins TRBV19 to TRBJ1-1; D call uncertain. The germline CDR1 and CDR2 sequences are LNHDA and SQIVND (reference sequence). The CDR3 consists of 14 residues. V gave up 1 base and J gave up 2 bases, with 8 bases separating them. The CDR3 DNA reads as TGTGCCAGTAGTATAGGCGGAGCCAACACTGAAGCTTTCTTT. As protein: CASSIGGANTEAFF.

The chain links TRBV6-5 to TRBJ2-7; 10 nucleotides match TRBD1. Germline V CDR1 and CDR2: MNHEY, SVGAGI. The CDR3 spans 15 residues. The J segment lost 0 bases and the V segment lost 3 bases, leaving 2 bases of the junction unmatched. The CDR3 nucleotides are TGTGCCAGCAGTTATAGGGACAGGGGCTCCTACGAGCAGTACTTC. It translates to CASSYRDRGSYEQYF.

The chain links TRBV9 to TRBJ2-7; the match to TRBD2 covers 11 bases. This CDR3 is built from 17 residues. Germline values: CDR1 SGDLS, CDR2 YYNGEE. V lost 4 bases and J lost 1; bases outside the gene matches: 10. The CDR3: CASSKYPGLAESYEQYF. The CDR3 coding sequence is TGTGCCAGCAGCAAATATCCGGGACTAGCGGAGTCCTACGAGCAGTACTTC. Full variable domain (missing parts from reference TRBV9 and TRBJ2-7): DSGVTQTPKHLITATGQRVTLRCSPRSGDLSVYWYQQSLDQGLQFLIQYYNGEERAKGNILERFSAQQFPDLHSELNLSSLELGDSALYFCASSKYPGLAESYEQYFGPGTRLTVT.

The V gene is TRBV9, the J gene TRBJ1-3; D possibly corresponds to TRBD1 (5 bases). CDR1 and CDR2 (germline): SGDLS, YYNGEE. Trimming removed 4 bases from V and 4 bases from J, with 21 bases in between. The CDR3 loop spans 17 amino acids. As DNA, the CDR3 is TGTGCCAGCAGCCCGAGCGGAGAGGGGCGAATGGGAAACACCATATATTTT. Translating it yields CASSPSGEGRMGNTIYF.

The CDR3 DNA sequence: TGTGCCAGCAGCACCAAGGGTGTGCGGGAGTTAAAGGAAAATGAGCAGTTCTTC. Translating gives CASSTKGVRELKENEQFF. The rearrangement joins TRBV21-1 to TRBJ2-1; the DNA was not used to check the table's D call, TRBD2. TRBV21-1 is labeled a pseudogene. The CDR3 has 18 amino acids.

The chain couples TRBV7-2 to TRBJ1-5; D not certain. V lost 5 bases, J lost 8 bases, and 16 bases lay in between. The CDR3 is 14 residues long. Germline lookup yields CDR1 SGHTA and CDR2 FQGNSA. The CDR3 spells CASSPFTLGKPQHF. The CDR3 DNA reads as TGTGCCAGCAGCCCGTTCACTCTCGGGAAGCCCCAGCATTTT.